Sequencing of this TCR beta chain was carried out in a study of human thymus T cells. The CDR3 is made up of 15 amino acids. V was pared by 6 bases and J by 2 bases, with 6 bases of the junction left unmatched. From germline, CDR1 is SNHLY and CDR2 FYNNEI. Thymus was obtained from resections taken during corrective heart surgery. Assay: immunoSEQ multiplex PCR; the TCRdb copy retains only in-frame clones and omits some. The table records roughly 130,000 clones, around 94% of them present only once. This clonotype was sampled from a boy younger than two with a congenital heart defect but otherwise immunologically healthy. Material: thymus tissue. The V gene is TRBV2, the J gene TRBJ1-5; 8 bases match TRBD1. The CDR3 reads CASRKDREGNQPQHF. DNA of the CDR3: TGTGCCAGCAGAAAGGACAGGGAGGGCAATCAGCCCCAGCATTTT.